This T cell receptor beta chain was recovered during a study of cytomegalovirus exposure and HLA in healthy donors. Study-wide results and limits: The authors listed around 150 TCR beta chains as cytomegalovirus-associated.

TCRdb keeps only in-frame clones here, not all; method: immunoSEQ multiplex PCR. Found here are 150,000 or so clones, roughly 84% of them singletons; the top ten hold roughly 10%. In regard to this clone: Antigen: not known.

Sequencing used PBMCs. This clonotype was sampled from a man aged 25-40 years in good health and CMV-seropositive.

The DNA for the CDR3 is TGTGCCAGCAGGTCGCTACCCATGAACACTGAAGCTTTCTTT. The encoded protein is CASRSLPMNTEAFF. The chain couples TRBV27 to TRBJ1-1; D gene unclear. Germline CDR1 reads MNHEY; CDR2 reads SMNVEV (reference sequence). The CDR3 has 14 residues. Trimming left V 6 bases short and J 0 bases short, with 11 bases between.